This section outlines one T cell receptor (beta chain) sequence together with its context. Its cognate antigen has yet to be identified. Within one base of it there is no much larger clone, and no base qualities were kept. The data are from a study of T-cell reconstitution after alpha-beta-depleted transplantation in children (dated by TCRdb to 2015 to 2016). Regarding the complete study: Using TCR repertoire profiling, the study quantitatively followed how T-cell immune reconstitution unfolded in children after TCRalphabeta/CD19-depleted allogeneic hematopoietic cell transplantation.

The germline V gene sets CDR1 to SGHRS and CDR2 to YFSETQ. The CDR3 spans 14 residues, from the cysteine through the phenylalanine. The CDR3 DNA has 42 bases and is translated from base 1. Between the V and J ends, shortened by 0 bases and 6 bases respectively, the junction contains 13 bases. Library prep was done by PCR. Sequenced on an Illumina HiSeq 2500. TCR libraries were prepared with molecular barcoding, using unique molecular identifiers to normalize TCRbeta repertoire quantification. TCRdb's own reprocessing of the public reads used fastp at Q25 and MiXCR and kept productive beta chains. Rows with one shared CDR3 protein collapse into an entry with the most common genes and DNA. This sample lists nearly 550,000 distinct CDR3 sequences; around 16% were detected once. The ten largest clones add up to more than 2.5% of the sample.

In this chain, TRBV5-1 is recombined with TRBJ2-7; the D gene is not confidently resolved. The receptor comes from a human donor who donated a stem cell graft to a child with acute lymphoblastic leukemia. The starting material was PBMCs from the stem cell graft donor, obtained from the stem cell graft. This receptor carries the CDR3 CASSLVGTGSEQYF. The base sequence is TGCGCCAGCAGCTTGGTGGGTACCGGCTCCGAGCAGTACTTC.